The clone carrying this T cell receptor (beta chain) was observed a few times. Its target is not known. This sample was taken from a study of T cell responses to AZD1222 COVID-19 vaccine. Study conclusions and caveats: Baseline testing showed seropositivity in only six or seven AZD1222 recipients.

TCRdb's copy holds only in-frame clones and misses some; the assay was immunoSEQ multiplex PCR. The table shows over 150,000 clones, with 90% to 95% occurring only once. This sample comprised peripheral blood, obtained 28 days after the second dose of the MenACWY control vaccine. The clonotype comes from an adult who received the MenACWY meningococcal vaccine as a control.

In DNA, the CDR3 is TGTGCCAGCTCACGGGAGCAGGTTAACTATGGCTACACCTTC. Translated: CASSREQVNYGYTF. The chain carries TRBV18 and TRBJ1-2; D is unclear. From germline, CDR1 is KGHSH and CDR2 LQKENI. Trimming removed 4 bases from V and 1 base from J, with 10 bases in between. The CDR3 is 14 residues long.